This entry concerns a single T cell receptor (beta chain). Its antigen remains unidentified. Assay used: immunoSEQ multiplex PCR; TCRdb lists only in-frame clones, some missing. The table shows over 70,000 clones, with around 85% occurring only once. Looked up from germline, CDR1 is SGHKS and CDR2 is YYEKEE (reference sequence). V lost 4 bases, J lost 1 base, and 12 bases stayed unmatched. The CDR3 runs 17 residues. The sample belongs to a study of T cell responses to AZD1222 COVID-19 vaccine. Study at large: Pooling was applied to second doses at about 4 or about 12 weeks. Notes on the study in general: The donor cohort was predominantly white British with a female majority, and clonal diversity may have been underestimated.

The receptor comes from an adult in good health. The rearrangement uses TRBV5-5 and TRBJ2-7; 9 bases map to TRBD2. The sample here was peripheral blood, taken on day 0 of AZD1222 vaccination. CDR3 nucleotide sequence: TGTGCCAGCAGCCCGATCTCTAGCGGGACCAGTTCCTACGAGCAGTACTTC. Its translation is CASSPISSGTSSYEQYF.